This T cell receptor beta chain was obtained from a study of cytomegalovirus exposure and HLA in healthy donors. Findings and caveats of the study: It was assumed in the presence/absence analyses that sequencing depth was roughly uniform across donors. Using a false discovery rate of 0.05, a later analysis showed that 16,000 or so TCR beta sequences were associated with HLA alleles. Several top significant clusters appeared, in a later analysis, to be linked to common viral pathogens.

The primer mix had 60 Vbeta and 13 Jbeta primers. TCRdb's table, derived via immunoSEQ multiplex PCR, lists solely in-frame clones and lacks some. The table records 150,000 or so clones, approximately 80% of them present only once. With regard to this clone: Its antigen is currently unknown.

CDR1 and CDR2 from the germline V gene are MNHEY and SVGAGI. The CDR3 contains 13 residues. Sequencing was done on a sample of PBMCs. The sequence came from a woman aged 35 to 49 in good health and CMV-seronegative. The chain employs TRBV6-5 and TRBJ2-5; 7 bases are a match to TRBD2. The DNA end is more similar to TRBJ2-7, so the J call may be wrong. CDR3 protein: CASRRREAYEQYF. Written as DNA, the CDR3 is TGTGCCAGCAGGCGCCGGGAGGCATACGAGCAGTACTTC.